One and the same sample provided the 4 T cell receptor beta chains below, sequenced in a study of T cells in Graves' hyperthyroidism and ophthalmopathy. The source material, RNA transcripts, was used to amplify TCR beta CDR3 regions. The HTBI primer set served for first-round RT-PCR of the TCR CDR3. TCRdb passed the multiplex PCR reads through MiXCR, listing each CDR3 protein once. The data contain roughly 650,000 distinct CDR3 sequences, approximately 16% of them seen just once; the ten biggest clones take up 2.5% to 4%. The sample comprised blood. All receptors derive from a woman aged 35 to 49 with Graves' ophthalmopathy.

This clonotype was detected ten times or more. The J gene is TRBJ2-3, the V gene TRBV18; TRBD2 agrees at 10 bases. Germline trimming cut 4 bases from V and 4 bases from J; bases unmatched to any gene: 5. Germline V lookup: CDR1 KGHSH, CDR2 LQKENI. This CDR3 spans 15 amino acids. In DNA, the CDR3 is TGTGCCAGCTCACGCAGCGGGAGGGCCCCAGATACGCAGTATTTT. Its protein product is CASSRSGRAPDTQYF.

This chain connects TRBV20-1 to TRBJ2-1; 8 positions agree with TRBD2. V was pared by 5 bases and J by 15 bases, with 12 bases of the junction left unmatched. The CDR3 length is 12 residues. CDR1 DFQATT and CDR2 SNEGSKA come from the germline V gene (reference sequence). The CDR3 protein is CSALPTAGVVFF. The DNA of the CDR3 is TGCAGTGCTTTACCCACAGCGGGAGTGGTGTTCTTC.

This clonotype was seen a handful of times. The CDR3 DNA follows: TGTGCCAGCAGCGCCGGGACAGGGGGGGGAGAGCAGTACTTC. Residues: CASSAGTGGGEQYF. The chain uses TRBV9 and TRBJ2-7; 11 bases line up with TRBD1. CDR1 and CDR2 from the germline V gene are SGDLS and YYNGEE. The CDR3 extends over 14 amino acids. V shed 3 bases and J 7 bases; nucleotides not matched to a gene: 6.

The CDR3 reads CSVRMGTGELFF. The CDR3 DNA follows: TGCAGCGTTAGGATGGGTACTGGGGAGCTGTTTTTT. The chain uses TRBV29-1 and TRBJ2-2; no clear D gene. The ends were cut back, 5 bases at V and 8 bases at J, with 12 bases in the middle. Per germline, CDR1 SQVTM and CDR2 ANQGSEA. CDR3 length: 12 residues.